A single sample gave rise to the 20 T cell receptor beta chains below, sequenced in a study of blood T cell repertoires in COVID-19. Profiled with immunoSEQ multiplex PCR; TCRdb holds only in-frame clones, not every one. The sample contains some 41,000 clones, roughly 90% of which appear only once. Input material: peripheral blood. Receptors were obtained from a human donor in a cohort sampled during active COVID-19.

J is TRBJ1-3 and V is TRBV19; the match to TRBD1 covers 8 bases. Germline V CDR1 and CDR2: LNHDA, SQIVND (reference sequence). The CDR3 contains 15 residues. J gave up 0 bases and V 8 bases, and 6 bases lay outside the gene matches. Written as DNA, the CDR3 is TGTGCCAGTTTTACAGGGGGTAACTCTGGAAACACCATATATTTT. It yields the protein CASFTGGNSGNTIYF.

The V gene is TRBV5-5, the J gene TRBJ1-4; D is undetermined. Trimming stripped 1 base from V and 8 bases from J, with 15 bases between. The CDR3 loop spans 15 amino acids. CDR1 is SGHKS, CDR2 YYEKEE, per germline (reference sequence). Here the CDR3 reads CASSLRPGVQEKLFF. In nucleotides, the CDR3 is TGTGCCAGCAGCTTGCGCCCGGGAGTCCAAGAAAAACTGTTTTTT.

The chain combines TRBV30 with TRBJ1-2; 8 nucleotides match TRBD1. The CDR3 runs to 16 residues. J was trimmed by 0 bases and V by 0 bases; bases with no gene match: 6. Germline assignment: CDR1 GTSNPN and CDR2 SVGIG (reference sequence). The CDR3 sequence is CAWSVARTGTNYGYTF. Written as DNA, the CDR3 is TGTGCCTGGAGTGTAGCCAGGACAGGGACTAACTATGGCTACACCTTC.

The chain couples TRBV6-6 to TRBJ2-2, with D possibly TRBD2 on 6 matching bases. This CDR3 spans 14 amino acids. V was shortened by 6 bases and J by 5 bases, with 13 bases between the two germline ends. The germline gives CDR1 MNHNY, CDR2 SVGAGI (reference sequence). CDR3 nucleotides: TGTGCCAGCAGCCCCCGACTAGAGACCGGGGAGCTGTTTTTT. Translated: CASSPRLETGELFF.

The chain uses TRBV10-3 and TRBJ2-7; no definite D call. With 0 bases removed from V and 8 bases from J, the gap between germline ends came to 11 bases. The CDR3 loop spans 13 amino acids. Looked up from germline, CDR1 is ENHRY and CDR2 is SYGVKD. The CDR3: CAISESLAVKQYF. The CDR3 bases are TGTGCCATCAGTGAGTCGTTGGCTGTCAAGCAGTACTTC.

V and J are TRBV2 and TRBJ1-2; 7 nucleotides line up with TRBD1. V lost 8 bases to trimming and J lost 4 bases; unmatched junction nucleotides: 7. CDR3 size: 13 residues. Germline V gives CDR1 SNHLY, CDR2 FYNNEI. Written as DNA, the CDR3 is TGTGCCAGCTCCTCCCGGGACAGCTATGGCTACACCTTC. Its translation: CASSSRDSYGYTF.

The V gene is TRBV2, the J gene TRBJ1-4; a possible D gene is TRBD1 (5 bases). The CDR3 is 14 amino acids. The germline CDR1 and CDR2 sequences are SNHLY and FYNNEI. V was cut by 6 bases and J by 8 bases, with 16 bases left in between. As DNA, the CDR3 is TGTGCCAGCAGACCGCCTGGGGCAGGGGAAAAACTGTTTTTT. Its translation is CASRPPGAGEKLFF.

The CDR3 spells CASSYISANEKLFF. In DNA form, the CDR3 reads TGTGCCAGCAGTTACATATCGGCTAATGAAAAACTGTTTTTT. The chain is built from TRBV6-2 or TRBV6-3 and TRBJ1-4; no firm D call. The CDR3 covers 14 residues. Germline V lookup: CDR1 MNHEY, CDR2 SVGEGT. Between the trimmed V and J ends, which lost 2 bases and 3 bases, there was a span of 7 bases.

The chain couples TRBV7-8 to TRBJ1-5, with 10 bases identical to TRBD1. From germline, CDR1 is SGHVS and CDR2 FQNEAQ. The junction had 10 bases not matched to a gene; V was cut back by 5 bases and J by 0 bases. This CDR3 contains 18 residues. The CDR3 spells CASSPGDRGFLSNQPQHF. The CDR3 DNA reads as TGTGCCAGCAGCCCGGGGGACAGGGGCTTCCTTAGCAATCAGCCCCAGCATTTT.

The chain has TRBV14 and TRBJ1-1; possibly TRBD1 for D (6 bases). The V end lost 4 bases, the J end lost 4 bases, and 10 bases lay between the germline ends. Germline values: CDR1 SGHDN, CDR2 FVKESK. The CDR3 spans 13 residues. For the CDR3, the DNA is TGTGCCAGCAGCCGGATCAGGGGCACTGAAGCTTTCTTT. It encodes CASSRIRGTEAFF. Supplemented by reference TRBV14 and TRBJ1-1, the full variable domain reads EAGVTQFPSHSVIEKGQTVTLRCDPISGHDNLYWYRRVMGKEIKFLLHFVKESKQDESGMPNNRFLAERTGGTYSTLKVQPAELEDSGVYFCASSRIRGTEAFFGQGTRLTVV.

This clone has just a few counts. The chain is built from TRBV24-1 and TRBJ1-1; D may be TRBD1 (5 bases). The CDR3 runs to 10 residues. From germline, CDR1 is KGHDR and CDR2 SFDVKD. V shed 10 bases and J shed 11 bases, with 13 bases lying between them. CDR3 in DNA: TGTGCCACGCACAGGTCGATGGCTTTCTTT. It is translated as CATHRSMAFF.

This sequence joins TRBV7-3 and TRBJ2-7; tentative D call: TRBD1 (5 bases). This CDR3 is 13 amino acids long. Germline V lookup: CDR1 SGHTA, CDR2 FQGTGA. Between the trimmed V and J ends, which lost 5 bases and 2 bases, there was a span of 10 bases. For the CDR3, the DNA is TGTGCCAGCAGCCCCGCGACAGCCTACGAGCAGTACTTC. As protein: CASSPATAYEQYF.

V usage is TRBV6-5 and J usage is TRBJ1-1, with D perhaps TRBD1 (6 bases). Germline assignment: CDR1 MNHEY and CDR2 SVGAGI. Trimming took 0 bases from V and 6 from J, leaving 8 bases between them. The CDR3 is 13 residues long. Here the CDR3 DNA reads TGTGCCAGCAGTTACTCGAGGGGGTCTGAAGCTTTCTTT. Translated: CASSYSRGSEAFF.

This clone was seen only a few times. This CDR3 reads CASSATGDYEKQYF. The CDR3 DNA reads TGTGCCAGCAGCGCCACCGGAGACTACGAAAAGCAGTACTTC. V gene TRBV9 combines with J gene TRBJ2-7, with TRBD2 as a possible D gene (5 bases). The ends were cut back, 3 bases at V and 8 bases at J, with 18 bases in the middle. The CDR3 extends over 14 amino acids. CDR1 and CDR2 (germline): SGDLS, YYNGEE.

This chain links TRBV7-6 with TRBJ2-7; D is possibly TRBD1 (6 bases). This CDR3 contains 14 residues. V was shortened by 4 bases and J by 2 bases, with 12 bases between the two germline ends. Looked up from germline, CDR1 is SGHVS and CDR2 is FNYEAQ. The chain's CDR3 is CASSSTGNTYEQYF. The DNA for the CDR3 is TGTGCCAGCAGCTCCACAGGGAACACCTACGAGCAGTACTTC. Full variable domain (missing parts from reference TRBV7-6 and TRBJ2-7): GAGVSQSPRYKVTKRGQDVALRCDPISGHVSLYWYRQALGQGPEFLTYFNYEAQQDKSGLPNDRFSAERPEGSISTLTIQRTEQRDSAMYRCASSSTGNTYEQYFGPGTRLTVT.

CDR3 in DNA: TGTGCCAGCTCAAGGACACCGAACGGCCAGCCCCAGCATTTT. Residues: CASSRTPNGQPQHF. This chain links TRBV18 with TRBJ1-5, with D perhaps TRBD1 (5 bases). V was clipped by 5 bases and J by 7 bases, with 15 bases between them. The CDR3 loop spans 14 amino acids. The germline gives CDR1 KGHSH, CDR2 LQKENI.

V usage is TRBV10-3 and J usage is TRBJ2-5, with D unresolved. The CDR3 is 12 amino acids. Trimming pared 8 bases from V and 0 bases from J, leaving 7 bases between. CDR1 is ENHRY, CDR2 SYGVKD, per germline. The CDR3 protein is CAIGEDQETQYF. DNA of the CDR3: TGTGCCATCGGAGAAGACCAAGAGACCCAGTACTTC.

The V call is TRBV5-1, the J call TRBJ2-3, with TRBD2 matching over 7 bases. Trimming cost V 7 bases and J 4 bases; bases outside gene matches: 3. Germline V gives CDR1 SGHRS, CDR2 YFSETQ. This CDR3 comprises 12 residues. CDR3 sequence: CASGEGPDTQYF. CDR3 nucleotides: TGCGCCAGCGGGGAGGGTCCAGATACGCAGTATTTT.

The rearrangement joins TRBV9 to TRBJ1-1; D is unresolved. The CDR3 spans 14 residues. Between the trimmed V and J ends, which lost 0 bases and 4 bases, there was a span of 10 bases. Germline V lookup: CDR1 SGDLS, CDR2 YYNGEE. CDR3 nucleotide sequence: TGTGCCAGCAGCGTAGGGTCGGGAAGCACTGAAGCTTTCTTT. This codes for CASSVGSGSTEAFF.

The V call is TRBV3-1 (or the pseudogene TRBV3-2), the J call TRBJ2-3; D is perhaps TRBD2 (6 bases). CDR3 size: 18 residues. Trimming took off 10 bases at V and 0 bases at J, with 26 bases between the two ends. Germline CDR1 and CDR2: LGHDT and YNNKEL (reference sequence). CDR3 region: CAKSGLPLAQYSTDTQYF. In DNA, the CDR3 is TGTGCCAAGTCGGGACTCCCCCTAGCACAATATAGCACAGATACGCAGTATTTT.